The entry below gives a single TCR beta chain sequence along with its context. The data were produced by immunoSEQ multiplex PCR, yet TCRdb's version contains in-frame clones alone and is incomplete. Of some 74,000 clones listed, 70% to 85% are singletons. The data derive from a study of OX40 agonist ivuxolimab in advanced cancers. The CDR3 consists of 13 residues. V lost 8 bases and J 4 bases, leaving 14 bases between the germline ends. Germline CDR1 and CDR2: SNHLY and FYNNEI. Patients were ruled out by autoimmune disease history or systemic immunosuppression. The specimen comprised CD4+ or CD8+ T cells sorted from blood, sampled in a trial of the OX40 agonist ivuxolimab. The sequence derives from an adult with an advanced solid tumor such as melanoma, head and neck, liver or kidney cancer. The rearrangement joins TRBV2 to TRBJ2-5; D may be TRBD1 or TRBD2 (5 bases each). The CDR3 protein is CASERGERETQYF. The CDR3 DNA reads TGTGCCAGCGAGAGGGGAGAACGAGAGACCCAGTACTTC.